The 12 T cell receptor beta chains below were found in one sample sequenced in a study of blood T cells in healthy people across ages. A second PCR of roughly 7 to 11 cycles used a sample-barcoded 5' primer and a J-beta primer mix. One entry per CDR3 protein, called by TCRdb with MiXCR from the 5' RACE reads. The sample contains approximately 940,000 distinct CDR3 sequences, around 49% of which appear only once. Sequencing input: blood. These receptors came from a man younger than 40 in good health.

This clonotype was seen more than once but under ten times. The rearrangement uses TRBV15 and TRBJ2-4, with D maybe TRBD2 (5 bases). With 5 bases removed from V and 0 bases from J, the gap between germline ends came to 5 bases. This CDR3 is 13 amino acids long. Germline loops: CDR1 LNHNV, CDR2 YYDKDF (reference sequence). For the CDR3, the DNA is TGTGCCACCAGCGGACTAGCCAAAAACATTCAGTACTTC. Amino acid sequence: CATSGLAKNIQYF.

The chain employs TRBV7-2 and TRBJ2-1; D unclear. Germline loops: CDR1 SGHTA, CDR2 FQGNSA. V lost 0 bases and J lost 5, with 11 bases in between. The CDR3 covers 15 residues. CDR3 loop: CASSLAPPANNEQFF. DNA for the CDR3: TGTGCCAGCAGCTTAGCGCCTCCAGCCAACAATGAGCAGTTCTTC. Filled out from reference TRBV7-2 and TRBJ2-1, the complete variable domain reads GAGVSQSPSNKVTEKGKDVELRCDPISGHTALYWYRQSLGQGLEFLIYFQGNSAPDKSGLPSDRFSAERTGGSVSTLTIQRTQQEDSAVYLCASSLAPPANNEQFFGPGTRLTVL.

This clonotype was seen more than once but under ten times. The J gene is TRBJ2-7, the V gene TRBV6-5; D gene uncertain. This CDR3 region has 14 residues. The V and J ends lost 4 bases and 1 base respectively, with 11 bases between them. Germline CDR1 and CDR2: MNHEY and SVGAGI. This chain's CDR3 is CASSSPGKSYEQYF. The CDR3 coding sequence is TGTGCCAGCAGTTCCCCTGGGAAATCCTACGAGCAGTACTTC.

The chain recombines TRBV7-2 with TRBJ2-3; D gene unclear. The CDR3 length is 13 residues. V lost 3 bases to trimming and J lost 5 bases, with 9 bases between them. The germline V gene encodes CDR1 SGHTA and CDR2 FQGNSA. Here the CDR3 DNA reads TGTGCCAGCAGCTTCACGGTTGAAGATACGCAGTATTTT. It translates to CASSFTVEDTQYF.

This clonotype was seen a handful of times. The chain couples TRBV6-2 or TRBV6-3 to TRBJ2-3; TRBD2 matches at 13 bases. Trimming cost V 6 bases and J 5 bases; bases outside gene matches: 17. Per the germline V gene, CDR1 is MNHEY and CDR2 is SVGEGT. The CDR3 loop spans 19 amino acids. The CDR3 nucleotides read TGTGCCAGCAGAAAAAACCCCAGGACTAGCGGGGGTGTGTTAGATACGCAGTATTTT. It encodes CASRKNPRTSGGVLDTQYF.

This sequence joins TRBV3-1 and TRBJ2-5; TRBD2 agrees at 9 bases. The junction had 13 bases not matched to a gene; V was cut back by 6 bases and J by 11 bases. This CDR3 spans 14 amino acids. CDR1 LGHDT and CDR2 YNNKEL come from the germline V gene (reference sequence). The CDR3 protein is CASSPGTSLDKQYF. Here the CDR3 DNA reads TGTGCCAGCAGTCCCGGGACTAGCCTTGACAAGCAGTACTTC.

The V gene is TRBV6-1, the J gene TRBJ1-1; D is unresolved. The CDR3 is made up of 14 amino acids. Germline CDR1 MNHNS, CDR2 SASEGT. With 7 bases removed from V and 6 bases from J, the gap between germline ends came to 18 bases. The CDR3 region is CASTLVGGGAEAFF. The CDR3 DNA reads as TGTGCCAGCACTTTAGTTGGAGGAGGCGCTGAAGCTTTCTTT.

The CDR3 DNA is TGTGCCAGCAGTGCTGGGACTAGCGGGAGTCGGGAGACCCAGTACTTC. It yields the protein CASSAGTSGSRETQYF. The chain links TRBV25-1 to TRBJ2-5; TRBD2 matches at 14 bases. The CDR3 runs to 16 residues. With 4 bases clipped from V and 5 bases from J, the junction kept 6 bases outside the gene matches. CDR1 and CDR2 (germline): MGHDK, SYGVNS.

This clonotype was recorded only once. One junction end does not reproduce the germline sequence, and a read error may be involved. The chain employs TRBV6-5 and TRBJ2-3; 8 bases align to TRBD2. The CDR3 is made up of 16 amino acids. Germline values: CDR1 MNHEY, CDR2 SVGAGI. The CDR3 DNA reads TGTGCCAGCAGCTCCTCTGGGACTAGAACCACAGATACGCACTATTTT. It translates to CASSSSGTRTTDTHYF.

V usage is TRBV18 and J usage is TRBJ1-2; TRBD1 might be the D (6 bases). The germline gives CDR1 KGHSH, CDR2 LQKENI. Deletions cut 3 bases from V and 0 bases from J, with 17 bases between. This CDR3 contains 17 residues. CDR3 in DNA: TGTGCCAGCTCACCGCGGGGGAAAGCAGGGGCTAACTATGGCTACACCTTC. Translation gives CASSPRGKAGANYGYTF.

V gene TRBV6-5 combines with J gene TRBJ2-5, with 9 bases fitting TRBD1. The tail of the sequence fits TRBJ2-7 better, so the J call may be wrong. CDR3 length: 16 residues. Germline CDR1 MNHEY, CDR2 SVGAGI. The CDR3 region is CASSYMVTGGVYEQYF. CDR3 DNA sequence: TGTGCCAGCAGTTATATGGTGACAGGGGGAGTCTACGAGCAGTACTTC.

This clonotype was counted many times. The chain couples TRBV20-1 to TRBJ2-3; the match to TRBD2 covers 9 bases. With V trimmed by 2 bases and J by 6 bases, 6 bases remained unmatched. Germline V gene sequence: CDR1 DFQATT, CDR2 SNEGSKA (reference sequence). The CDR3 totals 14 residues. The CDR3 DNA sequence: TGCAGTGCTAGACTAGCGGGGCCTCGGGATACGCAGTATTTT. This gives the protein CSARLAGPRDTQYF.